The present entry profiles one T cell receptor beta chain with its context. Sequencing was performed with immunoSEQ multiplex PCR; in TCRdb, only in-frame clones are kept and a portion is missing. Among 150,000 to 200,000 clones listed, 70% to 90% were seen once. This sample stems from a study of blood T cell repertoires in COVID-19. About the study: The United States, Italy and Spain supplied acute and convalescent COVID-19 samples.

Germline assignment: CDR1 KGHDR and CDR2 SFDVKD. The germline V and J ends were trimmed by 2 bases and 6 bases, with 15 bases remaining between them. The CDR3 is 15 residues long. Sequencing was done on a sample of peripheral blood. The receptor comes from a woman aged 25 to 39 with acute or convalescent COVID-19. This chain joins TRBV24-1 and TRBJ1-2; D uncertain. CDR3 protein: CATSDSARSLNGYTF. CDR3 nucleotides: TGTGCCACCAGTGATTCGGCCAGGTCCCTAAATGGCTACACCTTC.